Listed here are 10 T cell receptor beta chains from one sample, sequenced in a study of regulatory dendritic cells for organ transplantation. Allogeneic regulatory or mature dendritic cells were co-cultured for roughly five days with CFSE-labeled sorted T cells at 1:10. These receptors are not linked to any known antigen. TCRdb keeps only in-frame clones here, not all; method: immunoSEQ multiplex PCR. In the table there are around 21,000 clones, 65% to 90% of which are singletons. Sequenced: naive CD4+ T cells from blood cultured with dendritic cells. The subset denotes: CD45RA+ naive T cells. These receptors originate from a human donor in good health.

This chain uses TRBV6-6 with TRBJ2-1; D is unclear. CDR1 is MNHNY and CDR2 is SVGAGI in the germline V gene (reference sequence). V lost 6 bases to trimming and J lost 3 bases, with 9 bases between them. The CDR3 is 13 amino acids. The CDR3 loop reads CASRPPGYNEQFF. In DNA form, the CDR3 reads TGTGCCAGCAGACCACCGGGCTACAATGAGCAGTTCTTC.

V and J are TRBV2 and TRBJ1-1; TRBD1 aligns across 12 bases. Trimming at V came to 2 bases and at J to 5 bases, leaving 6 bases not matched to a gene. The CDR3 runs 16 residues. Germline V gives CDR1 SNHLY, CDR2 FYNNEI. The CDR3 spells CASSERDRGPGTEAFF. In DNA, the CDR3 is TGTGCCAGCAGTGAAAGGGACAGGGGGCCGGGGACTGAAGCTTTCTTT.

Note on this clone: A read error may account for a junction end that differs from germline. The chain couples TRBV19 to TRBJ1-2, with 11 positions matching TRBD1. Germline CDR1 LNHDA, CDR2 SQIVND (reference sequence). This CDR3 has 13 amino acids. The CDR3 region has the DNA TGTGCCAGCCAGACTACGGACAGGGGGCTCATCTTCTTC. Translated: CASQTTDRGLIFF.

In DNA, the CDR3 is TGTGCCAGCAGCCGAAGAAATAAGAATCAGGGGGCGCCGGAAGGCTACACCTTC. It is translated as CASSRRNKNQGAPEGYTF. The chain carries TRBV7-9 and TRBJ1-2; 8 bases agree with TRBD1. V shed 5 bases, J shed 8 bases, and the junction held 22 bases outside the gene matches. The CDR3 spans 18 residues. Germline V gene sequence: CDR1 SEHNR, CDR2 FQNEAQ (reference sequence).

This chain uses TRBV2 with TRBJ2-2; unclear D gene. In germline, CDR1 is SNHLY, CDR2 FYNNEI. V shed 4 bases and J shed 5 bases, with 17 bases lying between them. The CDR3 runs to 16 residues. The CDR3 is CASSGLSVTSTGELFF. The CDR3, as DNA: TGTGCCAGCAGTGGCTTGTCCGTTACCTCGACCGGGGAGCTGTTTTTT.

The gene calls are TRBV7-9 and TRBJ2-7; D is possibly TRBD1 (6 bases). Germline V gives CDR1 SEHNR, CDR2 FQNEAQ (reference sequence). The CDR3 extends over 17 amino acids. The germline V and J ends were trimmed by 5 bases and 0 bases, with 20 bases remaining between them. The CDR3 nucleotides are TGTGCCAGCAGCCCAGGTACCTTAGGGGGTACCTCCTACGAGCAGTACTTC. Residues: CASSPGTLGGTSYEQYF.

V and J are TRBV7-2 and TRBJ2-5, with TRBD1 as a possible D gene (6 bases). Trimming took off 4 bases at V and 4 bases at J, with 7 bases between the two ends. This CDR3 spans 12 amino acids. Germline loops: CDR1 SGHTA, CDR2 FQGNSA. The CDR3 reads CASSYRAETQYF. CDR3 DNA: TGTGCCAGCAGCTACAGGGCAGAGACCCAGTACTTC.

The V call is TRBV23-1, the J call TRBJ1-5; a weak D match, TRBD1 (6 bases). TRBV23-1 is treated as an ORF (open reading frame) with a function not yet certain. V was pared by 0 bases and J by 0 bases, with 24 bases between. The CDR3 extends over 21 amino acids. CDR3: CASSQSAMGATADYSNQPQHF. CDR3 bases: TGCGCCAGCAGTCAATCGGCTATGGGGGCGACAGCCGATTATAGCAATCAGCCCCAGCATTTT.

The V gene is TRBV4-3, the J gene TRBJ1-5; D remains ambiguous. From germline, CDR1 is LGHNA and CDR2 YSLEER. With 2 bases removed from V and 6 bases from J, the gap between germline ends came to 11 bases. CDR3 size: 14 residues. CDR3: CASSQRLSGQPQHF. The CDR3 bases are TGCGCCAGCAGCCAAAGACTCAGTGGTCAGCCCCAGCATTTT.

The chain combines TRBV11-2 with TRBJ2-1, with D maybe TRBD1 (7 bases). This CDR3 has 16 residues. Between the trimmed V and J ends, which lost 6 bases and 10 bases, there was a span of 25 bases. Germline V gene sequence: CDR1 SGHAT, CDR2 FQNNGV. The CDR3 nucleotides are TGTGCCAGCAGATCCACAGGGGCACTGGGACTGGGCGAGCAGTTCTTC. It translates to CASRSTGALGLGEQFF.